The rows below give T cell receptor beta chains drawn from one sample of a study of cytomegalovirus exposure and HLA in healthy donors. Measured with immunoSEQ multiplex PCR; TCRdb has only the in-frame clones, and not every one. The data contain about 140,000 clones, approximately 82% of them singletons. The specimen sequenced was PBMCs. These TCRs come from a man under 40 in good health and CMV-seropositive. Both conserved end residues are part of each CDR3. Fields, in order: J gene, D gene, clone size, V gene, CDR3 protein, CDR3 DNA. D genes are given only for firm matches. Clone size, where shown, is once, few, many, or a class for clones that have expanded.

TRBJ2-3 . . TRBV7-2 CASSSTIWDTQYF TGTGCCAGCAGTTCGACTATTTGGGATACGCAGTATTTT
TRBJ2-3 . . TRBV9 CASSERGRGVGDTQYF TGTGCCAGCAGCGAAAGGGGGCGGGGGGTCGGAGATACGCAGTATTTT
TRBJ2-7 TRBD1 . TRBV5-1 CASSHLRDRGYEQYF TGCGCCAGCAGCCACCTCCGGGACAGGGGCTACGAGCAGTACTTC
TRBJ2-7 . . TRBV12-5 CASGSPQGYYEQYF TGTGCTAGTGGTTCACCCCAGGGTTACTACGAGCAGTACTTC
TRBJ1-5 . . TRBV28 CAILGPGRPSNQPQHF TGTGCCATCCTAGGCCCCGGTAGACCTAGCAATCAGCCCCAGCATTTT
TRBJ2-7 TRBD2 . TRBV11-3 CASSGQGPGGLITEQYF TGTGCCAGCAGCGGGCAGGGCCCGGGAGGCCTGATTACTGAGCAGTACTTC
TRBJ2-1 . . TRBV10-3 CAIAQGYNEQFF TGTGCCATCGCGCAGGGGTACAATGAGCAGTTCTTC
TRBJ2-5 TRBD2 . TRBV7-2 CASSSGGSAETQYF TGTGCCAGCAGCTCCGGGGGGAGTGCGGAGACCCAGTACTTC
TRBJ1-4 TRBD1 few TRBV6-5 CASSYSGTGSEKLFF TGTGCCAGCAGTTACTCCGGGACAGGGAGTGAAAAACTGTTTTTT
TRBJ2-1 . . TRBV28 CATVAGIDWNEQFF TGTGCCACTGTAGCCGGGATAGATTGGAATGAGCAGTTCTTC
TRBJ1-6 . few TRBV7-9 CASSPVPNSPLHF TGTGCCAGCAGCCCCGTCCCTAATTCACCCCTCCACTTT
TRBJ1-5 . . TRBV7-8 CASSPAGGNSNQPQHF TGTGCCAGCAGCCCAGCGGGGGGTAATAGCAATCAGCCCCAGCATTTT
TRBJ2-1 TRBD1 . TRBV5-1 CASSSSSSRTGWNEQFF TGCGCCAGCAGCTCCTCCTCATCCCGGACAGGGTGGAATGAGCAGTTCTTC
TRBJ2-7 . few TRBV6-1 CASSDLMDFDKQYF TGTGCCAGCAGTGACCTAATGGACTTTGACAAACAGTACTTC
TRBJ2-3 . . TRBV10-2 CASSVRATDTQYF TGCGCCAGCAGTGTCAGGGCGACAGATACGCAGTATTTT
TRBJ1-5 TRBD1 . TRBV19 CASSYRGNNQPQHF TGTGCCAGTAGTTACAGGGGTAACAATCAGCCCCAGCATTTT
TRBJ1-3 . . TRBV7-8 CASSLEAGLGNTIYF TGTGCCAGCAGCTTAGAGGCAGGGCTTGGAAACACCATATATTTT
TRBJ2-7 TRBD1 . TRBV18 CASSPPGTGGSPSYEQYF TGTGCCAGCTCACCACCAGGAACAGGGGGAAGCCCATCCTACGAGCAGTACTTC
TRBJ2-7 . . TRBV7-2 CASSLGGSPNEQYF TGTGCCAGCAGCTTAGGTGGTAGCCCCAACGAGCAGTACTTC
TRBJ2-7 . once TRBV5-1 CASSLRSDPTYEQYF TGCGCCAGCAGCTTGAGGAGTGATCCGACCTACGAGCAGTACTTC
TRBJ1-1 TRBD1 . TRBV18 CASSPGTGRRAFF TGTGCCAGCTCACCCGGGACAGGGCGTCGAGCTTTCTTT
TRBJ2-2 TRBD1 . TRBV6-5 CASRETGQTGELFF TGTGCCAGCAGGGAGACAGGGCAAACCGGGGAGCTGTTTTTT
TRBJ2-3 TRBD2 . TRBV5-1 CASSGASGRAGGDTQYF TGCGCCAGCAGTGGTGCTAGCGGGAGGGCCGGGGGAGATACGCAGTATTTT
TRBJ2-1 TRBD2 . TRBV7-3 CASSPTSGGYNEQFF TGTGCCAGCAGCCCTACTAGCGGGGGTTACAATGAGCAGTTCTTC
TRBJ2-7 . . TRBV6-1 CASRPVGARDEQYF TGTGCCAGCCGGCCGGTGGGGGCGAGAGACGAGCAGTACTTC
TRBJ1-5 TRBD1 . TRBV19 CASSKGGSSNQPQHF TGTGCCAGTAGTAAAGGGGGCTCGAGCAATCAGCCCCAGCATTTT
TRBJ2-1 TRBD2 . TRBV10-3 CAISESSGGAREQFF TGTGCCATCAGTGAAAGTAGCGGGGGGGCTAGGGAGCAGTTCTTC
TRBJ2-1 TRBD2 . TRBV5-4 CASAGAGGYNEQFF TGTGCCAGCGCCGGTGCGGGGGGATACAATGAGCAGTTCTTC
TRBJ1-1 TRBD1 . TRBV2 CASSGTGGNTEAFF TGTGCCAGCAGCGGGACAGGGGGGAACACTGAAGCTTTCTTT
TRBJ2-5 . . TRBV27 CASRLFGGTLEETQYF TGTGCCAGCAGGCTCTTCGGGGGTACCTTAGAAGAGACCCAGTACTTC
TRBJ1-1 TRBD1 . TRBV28 CASSLYGRGSNTEAFF TGTGCCAGCAGTTTATATGGCAGGGGGTCGAACACTGAAGCTTTCTTT
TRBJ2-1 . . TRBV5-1 CASSLGEAWRGYNEQFF TGCGCCAGCAGCTTGGGAGAGGCTTGGAGGGGCTACAATGAGCAGTTCTTC
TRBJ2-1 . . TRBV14 CASSQFAYNEQFF TGTGCCAGCAGCCAATTCGCGTACAATGAGCAGTTCTTC
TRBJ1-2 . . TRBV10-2 CASWVAALRSPNYGYTF TGCGCCAGCTGGGTGGCAGCCCTAAGGAGCCCTAACTATGGCTACACCTTC
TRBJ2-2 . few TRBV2 CASREQTGEAGELFF TGTGCCAGCAGGGAACAAACAGGGGAGGCCGGGGAGCTGTTTTTT
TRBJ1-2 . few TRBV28 CASSLSDGYTF TGTGCCAGCAGTTTGTCGGATGGCTACACCTTC
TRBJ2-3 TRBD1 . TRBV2 CASSVVGQGRTDTQYF TGTGCCAGCAGTGTGGTCGGACAGGGCCGCACAGATACGCAGTATTTT
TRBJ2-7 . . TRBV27 CAGSLSVDLRREQYF TGTGCCGGCAGTTTATCGGTGGACTTGCGGAGGGAGCAGTACTTC
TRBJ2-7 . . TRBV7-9 CASSPGHNEQYF TGTGCCAGCAGCCCCGGACACAACGAGCAGTACTTC
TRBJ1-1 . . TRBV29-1 CSVGQTNTEAFF TGCAGCGTTGGACAGACGAACACTGAAGCTTTCTTT
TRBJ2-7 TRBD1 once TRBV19 CASSTDRGRLYSYEQYF TGTGCCAGTAGTACAGACAGGGGGCGCCTTTACTCCTACGAGCAGTACTTC
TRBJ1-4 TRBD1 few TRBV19 CASNDRVDEKLFF TGTGCGAGTAACGACAGGGTGGATGAAAAACTGTTTTTT
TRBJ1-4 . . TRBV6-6 CASSYQEGLNEKLFF TGTGCCAGCAGTTACCAGGAGGGACTTAATGAAAAACTGTTTTTT
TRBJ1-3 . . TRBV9 CASSSSGNSGNTIYF TGTGCCAGCAGCTCCTCAGGGAACTCTGGAAACACCATATATTTT
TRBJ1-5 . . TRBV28 CASSLPTKSNQPQHF TGTGCCAGCAGTTTACCCACAAAGAGCAATCAGCCCCAGCATTTT
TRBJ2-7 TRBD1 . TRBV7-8 CASSSTGREQYF TGTGCCAGCAGCTCGACAGGGCGCGAGCAGTACTTC
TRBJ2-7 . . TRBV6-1 CASSEANRKNYEQYF TGTGCCAGCAGTGAAGCGAACAGGAAGAACTACGAGCAGTACTTC
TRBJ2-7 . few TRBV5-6 CASSSFGTPRLYEQYF TGTGCCAGCAGCTCGTTCGGGACACCTAGACTCTACGAGCAGTACTTC
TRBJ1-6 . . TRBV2 CASRDPQGLYNSPLHF TGTGCCAGCAGAGATCCGCAGGGGTTATATAATTCACCCCTCCACTTT
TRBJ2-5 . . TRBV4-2 CASSQERGETQYF TGTGCCAGCAGCCAAGAGAGGGGGGAGACCCAGTACTTC
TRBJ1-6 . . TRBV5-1 CASSLDPGVSPLHF TGCGCCAGCAGCTTGGATCCAGGGGTTTCACCCCTCCACTTT
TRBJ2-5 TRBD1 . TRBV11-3 CASSSHRGQETQYF TGTGCCAGCAGCTCACACAGGGGACAAGAGACCCAGTACTTC